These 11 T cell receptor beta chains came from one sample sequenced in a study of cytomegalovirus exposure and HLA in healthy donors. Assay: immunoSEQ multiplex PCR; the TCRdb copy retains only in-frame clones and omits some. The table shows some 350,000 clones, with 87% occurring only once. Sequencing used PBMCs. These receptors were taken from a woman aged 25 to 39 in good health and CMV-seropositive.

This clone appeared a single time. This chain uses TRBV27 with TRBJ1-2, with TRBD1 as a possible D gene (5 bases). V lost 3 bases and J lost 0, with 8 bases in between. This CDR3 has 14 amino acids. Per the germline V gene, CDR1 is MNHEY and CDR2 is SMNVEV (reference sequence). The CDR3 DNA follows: TGTGCCAGCAGTTTCAGGACACCTAACTATGGCTACACCTTC. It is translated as CASSFRTPNYGYTF.

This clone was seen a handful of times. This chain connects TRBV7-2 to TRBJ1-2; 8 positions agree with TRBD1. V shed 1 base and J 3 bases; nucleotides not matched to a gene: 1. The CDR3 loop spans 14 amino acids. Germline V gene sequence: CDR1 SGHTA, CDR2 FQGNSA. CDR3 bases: TGTGCCAGCAGCTTAGTGGACAGGGACTATGGCTACACCTTC. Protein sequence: CASSLVDRDYGYTF.

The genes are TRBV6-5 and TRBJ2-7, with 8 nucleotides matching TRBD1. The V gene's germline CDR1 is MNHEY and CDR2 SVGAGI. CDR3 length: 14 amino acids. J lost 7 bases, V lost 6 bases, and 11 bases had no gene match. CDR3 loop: CASRSRDRSWEQYF. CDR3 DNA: TGTGCCAGCAGGTCCCGGGACAGGAGTTGGGAGCAGTACTTC.

The CDR3 reads CASSTGQVLPHQPQHF. The CDR3 region has the DNA TGTGCCAGTAGCACGGGACAGGTCTTACCCCATCAGCCCCAGCATTTT. The chain has TRBV19 and TRBJ1-5, with 8 positions matching TRBD1. The germline V gene encodes CDR1 LNHDA and CDR2 SQIVND (reference sequence). After removal of 6 bases from V and 5 bases from J, the junction contained 12 bases not matched to a gene. The CDR3 extends over 16 amino acids.

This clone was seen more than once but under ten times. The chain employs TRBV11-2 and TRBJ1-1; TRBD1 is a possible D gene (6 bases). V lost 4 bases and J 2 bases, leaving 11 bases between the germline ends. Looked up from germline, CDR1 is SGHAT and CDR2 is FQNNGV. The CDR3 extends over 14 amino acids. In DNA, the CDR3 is TGTGCCAGCAGCTACACAGGGTATAACACTGAAGCTTTCTTT. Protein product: CASSYTGYNTEAFF.

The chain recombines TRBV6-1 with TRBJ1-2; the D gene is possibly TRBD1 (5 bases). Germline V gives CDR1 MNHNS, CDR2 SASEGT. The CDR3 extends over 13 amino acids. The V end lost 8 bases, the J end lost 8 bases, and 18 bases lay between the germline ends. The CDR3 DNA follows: TGTGCCAGCGGGGATGCATGGGGGATCGGCTACACCTTC. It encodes CASGDAWGIGYTF.

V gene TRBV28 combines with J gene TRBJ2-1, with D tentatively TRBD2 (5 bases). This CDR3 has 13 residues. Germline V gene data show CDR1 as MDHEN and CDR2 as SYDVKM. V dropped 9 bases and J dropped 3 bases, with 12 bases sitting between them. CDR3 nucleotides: TGTGCCAGTGGCGGGCCGATCTACAATGAGCAGTTCTTC. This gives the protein CASGGPIYNEQFF.

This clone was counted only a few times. CDR3: CAISAGAVYEQYF. CDR3 bases: TGTGCCATCAGTGCCGGGGCGGTATACGAGCAGTACTTC. The chain combines TRBV10-3 with TRBJ2-7, with D perhaps matching TRBD1 or TRBD2 (5 bases each). The V and J ends lost 4 bases and 4 bases respectively, with 11 bases between them. There are 13 residues in the CDR3. CDR1 and CDR2 (germline): ENHRY, SYGVKD.

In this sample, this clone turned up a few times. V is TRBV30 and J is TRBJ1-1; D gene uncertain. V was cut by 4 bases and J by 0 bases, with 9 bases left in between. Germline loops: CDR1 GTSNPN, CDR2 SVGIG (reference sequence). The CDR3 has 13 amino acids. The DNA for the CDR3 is TGTGCCTGGATGAACGGCATGAACACTGAAGCTTTCTTT. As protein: CAWMNGMNTEAFF.

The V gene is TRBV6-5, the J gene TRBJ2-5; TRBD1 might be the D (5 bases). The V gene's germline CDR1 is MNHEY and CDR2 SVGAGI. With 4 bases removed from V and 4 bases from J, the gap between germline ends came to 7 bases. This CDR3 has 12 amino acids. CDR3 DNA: TGTGCCAGCAGTTTAGACAGAGAGACCCAGTACTTC. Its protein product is CASSLDRETQYF.

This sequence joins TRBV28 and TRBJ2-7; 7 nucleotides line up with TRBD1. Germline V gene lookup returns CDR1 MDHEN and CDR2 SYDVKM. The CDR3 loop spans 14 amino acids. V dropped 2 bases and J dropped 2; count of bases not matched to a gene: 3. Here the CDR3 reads CASSLPGQPYEQYF. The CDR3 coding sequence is TGTGCCAGCAGTTTACCGGGACAGCCCTACGAGCAGTACTTC.